The next 5 T cell receptor beta chains were all read from a single sample in a study of CD8+CD57+ T cells in acquired aplastic anemia. In patients chosen for sequencing, flow cytometry had shown CD8+CD57+ cell expansion. Genomic DNA acted as the template from which TCR beta VDJ combination and CDR3 sequence profiling were carried out. TCRdb independently ran MiXCR on the reads; one entry per CDR3 protein. The sample includes approximately 300,000 distinct CDR3 sequences, 45% to 65% of them seen just once. The sequenced sample consisted of sorted CD4+, CD8+, or CD8+CD57+ T cells (not recorded which) from PBMCs. These receptors were taken from a human donor with aplastic anemia.

V usage is TRBV5-1 and J usage is TRBJ2-1; 12 positions agree with TRBD2. There are 15 residues in the CDR3. After removal of 2 bases from V and 7 bases from J, the junction contained 4 bases not matched to a gene. From germline, CDR1 is SGHRS and CDR2 YFSETQ. CDR3 coding DNA: TGCGCCAGCAGCTTCCTAGCGGGAGGGGGAAATGAGCAGTTCTTC. This sequence encodes CASSFLAGGGNEQFF.

This chain uses TRBV24-1 with TRBJ2-5; maybe TRBD2 (6 bases). V dropped 3 bases and J dropped 2 bases, with 15 bases sitting between them. The V gene's germline CDR1 is KGHDR and CDR2 SFDVKD. The CDR3 runs to 16 residues. The CDR3 DNA sequence: TGTGCCACCAGTGATAGTCGCCGGCGGGGACAAGAGACCCAGTACTTC. It specifies CATSDSRRRGQETQYF.

The chain combines TRBV9 with TRBJ1-3, with D perhaps TRBD1 (6 bases). Germline V lookup: CDR1 SGDLS, CDR2 YYNGEE. The V end lost 0 bases, the J end lost 7 bases, and 14 bases lay between the germline ends. The CDR3 length is 15 residues. The CDR3 nucleotides read TGTGCCAGCAGCGTAGGATCAGGGGTAGGGAACACCATATATTTT. It translates to CASSVGSGVGNTIYF.

Worth noting for this clonotype: A read error may account for a junction end that differs from germline. The chain employs TRBV20-1 and TRBJ2-7; D is ambiguous. CDR3 length equals 13 residues. Per the germline V gene, CDR1 is DFQATT and CDR2 is SNEGSKA (reference sequence). CDR3 loop: CSARDPRTYAQYF. As DNA, the CDR3 is TGCAGTGCTAGAGATCCTAGAACCTACGCGCAGTACTTC.

Ten or more counts support this clonotype. This chain uses TRBV7-9 with TRBJ2-7; TRBD1 matches 8 bases. Germline V gene lookup returns CDR1 SEHNR and CDR2 FQNEAQ (reference sequence). V shed 4 bases and J 7 bases; nucleotides not matched to a gene: 15. CDR3 length: 16 residues. In DNA form, the CDR3 reads TGTGCCAGCAGCTCGTTCCAGGGGGCCGGGTTCCGGGAGCAGTACTTC. The encoded protein is CASSSFQGAGFREQYF.